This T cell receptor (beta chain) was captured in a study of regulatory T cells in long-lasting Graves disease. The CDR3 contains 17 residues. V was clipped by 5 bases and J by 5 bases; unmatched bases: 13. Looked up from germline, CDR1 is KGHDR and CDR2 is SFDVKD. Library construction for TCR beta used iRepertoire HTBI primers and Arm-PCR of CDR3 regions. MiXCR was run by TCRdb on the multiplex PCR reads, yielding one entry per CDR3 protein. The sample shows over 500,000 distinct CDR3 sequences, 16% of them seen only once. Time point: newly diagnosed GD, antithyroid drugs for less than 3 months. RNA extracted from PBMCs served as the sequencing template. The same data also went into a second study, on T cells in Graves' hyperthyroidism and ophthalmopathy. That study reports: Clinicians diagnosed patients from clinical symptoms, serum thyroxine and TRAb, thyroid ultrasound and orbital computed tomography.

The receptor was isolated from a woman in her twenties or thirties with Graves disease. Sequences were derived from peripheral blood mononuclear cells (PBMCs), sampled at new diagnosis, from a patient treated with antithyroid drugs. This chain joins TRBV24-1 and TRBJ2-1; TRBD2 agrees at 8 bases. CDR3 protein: CATSAPEGAGVNNEQFF. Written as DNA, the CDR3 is TGTGCCACCAGTGCCCCAGAAGGAGCGGGAGTTAACAATGAGCAGTTCTTC.